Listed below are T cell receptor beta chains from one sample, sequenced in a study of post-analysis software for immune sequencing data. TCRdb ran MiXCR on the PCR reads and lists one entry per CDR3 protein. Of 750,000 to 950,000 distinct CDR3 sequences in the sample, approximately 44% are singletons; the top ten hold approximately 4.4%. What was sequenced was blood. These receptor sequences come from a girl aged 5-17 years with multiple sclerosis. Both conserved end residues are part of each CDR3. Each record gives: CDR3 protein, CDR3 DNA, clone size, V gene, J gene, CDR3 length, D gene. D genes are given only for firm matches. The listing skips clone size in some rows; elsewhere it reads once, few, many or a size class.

CDR3: CASSPRGTSGINEQFF
DNA: TGTGCCAGCAGCCCGAGGGGGACTAGCGGCATCAATGAGCAGTTCTTC
size: few
V: TRBV11-2
J: TRBJ2-1
length: 16
D: TRBD2

CDR3: CASMGGSAYEQYF
DNA: TGTGCCAGCATGGGTGGGTCCGCCTACGAGCAGTACTTC
size: .
V: TRBV6-5
J: TRBJ2-7
length: 13
D: .

CDR3: CASSLTTSGPYNEQFF
DNA: TGCGCCAGCAGCTTGACCACTAGCGGACCTTACAATGAGCAGTTCTTC
size: .
V: TRBV5-1
J: TRBJ2-1
length: 16
D: TRBD2

CDR3: CASDDPGTRTDEQFF
DNA: TGTGCCAGCGATGATCCCGGGACTAGGACAGATGAGCAGTTCTTC
size: .
V: TRBV2
J: TRBJ2-1
length: 15
D: TRBD2

CDR3: CSARDLGGLCHEQYF
DNA: TGCAGTGCTAGAGATCTGGGGGGCCTCTGCCACGAGCAGTACTTC
size: .
V: TRBV20-1
J: TRBJ2-7
length: 15
D: .

CDR3: CASSREHGSYEQYF
DNA: TGTGCCAGCAGCCGGGAGCACGGATCCTACGAGCAGTACTTC
size: .
V: TRBV11-2
J: TRBJ2-7
length: 14
D: .

CDR3: CASSVGTGGFNEQYF
DNA: TGTGCCAGCAGTGTAGGGACAGGGGGCTTCAATGAGCAGTACTTC
size: .
V: TRBV6-1
J: TRBJ2-7
length: 15
D: TRBD1

CDR3: CASSQPGQTYEQYF
DNA: TGTGCCAGCAGCCAACCGGGACAAACCTACGAGCAGTACTTC
size: .
V: TRBV2
J: TRBJ2-7
length: 14
D: .

CDR3: CASSLSSLAGFLNEQFF
DNA: TGTGCCAGCAGCCTAAGCTCACTAGCGGGTTTCCTTAATGAGCAGTTCTTC
size: .
V: TRBV7-9
J: TRBJ2-1
length: 17
D: TRBD2

CDR3: CAISESGTGLYEQYF
DNA: TGTGCCATCAGTGAGTCCGGGACAGGGCTTTACGAGCAGTACTTC
size: few
V: TRBV10-3
J: TRBJ2-7
length: 15
D: TRBD1

CDR3: CSASPLGHNEQFF
DNA: TGCAGTGCTAGCCCTCTCGGGCACAATGAGCAGTTCTTC
size: few
V: TRBV20-1
J: TRBJ2-1
length: 13
D: .

CDR3: CASSPRLSSYEQYF
DNA: TGTGCCAGCAGCCCCCGGCTTAGCAGTTACGAGCAGTACTTC
size: few
V: TRBV6-1
J: TRBJ2-7
length: 14
D: .

CDR3: CASSDVGLGYNEQFF
DNA: TGTGCCAGCAGTGATGTGGGGCTTGGGTACAATGAGCAGTTCTTC
size: few
V: TRBV28
J: TRBJ2-1
length: 15
D: .

CDR3: CAGSVTGTSGPTTYNEQFF
DNA: TGTGCCGGCAGCGTGACCGGGACTAGCGGGCCCACCACCTACAATGAGCAGTTCTTC
size: .
V: TRBV5-5
J: TRBJ2-1
length: 19
D: TRBD2

CDR3: CASSELTVSYEQYF
DNA: TGTGCCAGCAGTGAACTGACAGTCTCCTACGAGCAGTACTTC
size: .
V: TRBV6-1
J: TRBJ2-7
length: 14
D: .

CDR3: CASSYGDRVSYEQYF
DNA: TGTGCCAGCAGTTACGGGGACAGGGTATCCTACGAGCAGTACTTC
size: .
V: TRBV6-2/TRBV6-3
J: TRBJ2-7
length: 15
D: TRBD1

CDR3: CASSPLLDRRTTGELFF
DNA: TGTGCCAGCAGTCCCCTTCTCGATAGGCGAACAACCGGGGAGCTGTTTTTT
size: .
V: TRBV12-3/TRBV12-4
J: TRBJ2-2
length: 17
D: .

CDR3: CASRPGLMNTEAFF
DNA: TGTGCCAGCAGACCGGGGTTAATGAACACTGAAGCTTTCTTT
size: .
V: TRBV5-5
J: TRBJ1-1
length: 14
D: .

CDR3: CASSPLTPPEKLFF
DNA: TGTGCCAGCAGCCCCCTAACCCCCCCAGAAAAACTGTTTTTT
size: .
V: TRBV7-9
J: TRBJ1-4
length: 14
D: .

CDR3: CSSEGQETQYF
DNA: TGCAGTTCAGAGGGCCAAGAGACCCAGTACTTC
size: .
V: TRBV20-1
J: TRBJ2-5
length: 11
D: .

CDR3: CASSLGEVNQPQHF
DNA: TGCGCCAGCAGCTTGGGGGAGGTTAATCAGCCCCAGCATTTT
size: .
V: TRBV5-1
J: TRBJ1-5
length: 14
D: .

CDR3: CASRPRGDQETQYF
DNA: TGTGCCAGCAGGCCTCGGGGGGATCAAGAGACCCAGTACTTC
size: few
V: TRBV7-9
J: TRBJ2-5
length: 14
D: TRBD2